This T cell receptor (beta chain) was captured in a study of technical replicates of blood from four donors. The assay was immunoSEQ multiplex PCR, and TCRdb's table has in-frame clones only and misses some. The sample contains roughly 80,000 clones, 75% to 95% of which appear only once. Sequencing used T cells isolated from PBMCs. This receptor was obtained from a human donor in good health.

The CDR3 DNA is TGCGCCAGCAGTGAGGGGACTAGAGGCACAGATACGCAGTATTTT. This gives the protein CASSEGTRGTDTQYF. The chain combines TRBV10-1 with TRBJ2-3; 8 bases line up with TRBD2. J was trimmed by 1 base and V by 2 bases; bases with no gene match: 2. The CDR3 has 15 residues. CDR1 WNHNN and CDR2 SYGVQD come from the germline V gene (reference sequence).